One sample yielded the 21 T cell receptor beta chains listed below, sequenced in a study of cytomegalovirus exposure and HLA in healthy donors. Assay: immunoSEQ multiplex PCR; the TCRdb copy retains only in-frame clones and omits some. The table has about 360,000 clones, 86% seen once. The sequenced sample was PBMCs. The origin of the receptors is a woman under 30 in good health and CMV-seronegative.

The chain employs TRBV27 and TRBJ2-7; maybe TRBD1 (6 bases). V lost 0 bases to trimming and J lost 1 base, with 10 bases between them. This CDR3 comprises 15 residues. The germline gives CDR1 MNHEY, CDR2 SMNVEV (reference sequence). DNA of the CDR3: TGTGCCAGCAGTTTATCGGGCAGGGGTTCCTACGAGCAGTACTTC. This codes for CASSLSGRGSYEQYF.

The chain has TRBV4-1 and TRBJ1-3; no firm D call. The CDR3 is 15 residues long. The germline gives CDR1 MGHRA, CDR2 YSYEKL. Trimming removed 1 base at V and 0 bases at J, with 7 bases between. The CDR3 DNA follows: TGCGCCAGCAGCCAAGTTACACGCTCTGGAAACACCATATATTTT. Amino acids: CASSQVTRSGNTIYF.

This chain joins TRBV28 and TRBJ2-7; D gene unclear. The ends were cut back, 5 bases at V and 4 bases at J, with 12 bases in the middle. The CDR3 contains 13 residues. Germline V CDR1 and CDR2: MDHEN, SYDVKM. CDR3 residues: CASSQPPRYEQYF. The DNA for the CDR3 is TGTGCCAGCAGTCAACCCCCCCGGTACGAGCAGTACTTC.

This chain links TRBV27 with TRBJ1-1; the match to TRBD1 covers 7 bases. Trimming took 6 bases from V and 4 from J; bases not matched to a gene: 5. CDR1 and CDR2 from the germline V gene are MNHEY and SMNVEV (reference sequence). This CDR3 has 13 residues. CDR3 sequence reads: CASREGAGTEAFF. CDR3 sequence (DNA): TGTGCCAGCAGAGAGGGGGCCGGCACTGAAGCTTTCTTT.

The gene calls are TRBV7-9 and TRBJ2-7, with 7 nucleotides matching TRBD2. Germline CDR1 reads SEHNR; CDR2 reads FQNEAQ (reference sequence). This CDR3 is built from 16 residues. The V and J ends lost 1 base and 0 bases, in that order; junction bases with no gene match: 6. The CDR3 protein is CASSLDPAGSSYEQYF. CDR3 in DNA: TGTGCCAGCAGCTTAGACCCAGCGGGGAGCTCCTACGAGCAGTACTTC.

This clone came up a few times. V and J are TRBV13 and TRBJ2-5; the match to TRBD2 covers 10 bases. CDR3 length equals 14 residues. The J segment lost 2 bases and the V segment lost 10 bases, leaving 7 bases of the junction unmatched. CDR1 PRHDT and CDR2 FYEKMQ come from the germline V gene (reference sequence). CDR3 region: CATELAGTQETQYF. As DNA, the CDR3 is TGTGCCACGGAACTAGCGGGGACGCAAGAGACCCAGTACTTC.

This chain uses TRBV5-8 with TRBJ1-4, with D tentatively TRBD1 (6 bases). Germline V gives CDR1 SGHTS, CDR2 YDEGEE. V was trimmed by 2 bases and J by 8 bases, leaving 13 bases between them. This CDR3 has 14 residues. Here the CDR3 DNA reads TGTGCCAGCAGCTTCCAGGGGTGGAGGGAAAAACTGTTTTTT. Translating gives CASSFQGWREKLFF.

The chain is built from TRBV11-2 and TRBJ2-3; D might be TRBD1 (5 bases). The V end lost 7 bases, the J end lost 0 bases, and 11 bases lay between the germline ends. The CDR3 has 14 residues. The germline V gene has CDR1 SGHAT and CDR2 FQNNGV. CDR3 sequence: CASKAGPSTDTQYF. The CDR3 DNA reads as TGTGCCAGCAAAGCAGGGCCTAGCACAGATACGCAGTATTTT.

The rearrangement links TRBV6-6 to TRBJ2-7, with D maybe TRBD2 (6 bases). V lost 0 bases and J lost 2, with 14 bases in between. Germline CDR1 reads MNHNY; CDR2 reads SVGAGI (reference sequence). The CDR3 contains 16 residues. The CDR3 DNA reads TGTGCCAGCAGTTACTCGTTTCGCGGGGTCACCTACGAGCAGTACTTC. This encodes CASSYSFRGVTYEQYF.

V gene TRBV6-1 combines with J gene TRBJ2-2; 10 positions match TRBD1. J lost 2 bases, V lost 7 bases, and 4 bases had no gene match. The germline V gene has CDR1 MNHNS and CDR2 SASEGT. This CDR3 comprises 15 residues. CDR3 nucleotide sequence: TGTGCCAGCACCGGGACAGGGGATAACACCGGGGAGCTGTTTTTT. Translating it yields CASTGTGDNTGELFF.

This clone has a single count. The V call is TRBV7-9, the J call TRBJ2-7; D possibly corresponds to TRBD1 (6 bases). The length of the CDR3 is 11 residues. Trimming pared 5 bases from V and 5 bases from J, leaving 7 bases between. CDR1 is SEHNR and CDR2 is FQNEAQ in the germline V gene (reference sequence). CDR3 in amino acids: CASSQGHEQYF. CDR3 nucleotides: TGTGCCAGCAGCCAGGGGCACGAGCAGTACTTC.

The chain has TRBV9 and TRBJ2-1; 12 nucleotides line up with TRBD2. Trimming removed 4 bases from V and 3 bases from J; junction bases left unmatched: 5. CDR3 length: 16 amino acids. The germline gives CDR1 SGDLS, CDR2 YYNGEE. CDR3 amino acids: CASSPGLAGYYNEQFF. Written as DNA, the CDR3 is TGTGCCAGCAGCCCCGGACTAGCGGGGTACTACAATGAGCAGTTCTTC.

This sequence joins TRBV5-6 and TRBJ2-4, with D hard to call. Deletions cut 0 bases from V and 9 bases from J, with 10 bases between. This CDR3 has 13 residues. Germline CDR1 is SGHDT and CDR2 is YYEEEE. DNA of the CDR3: TGTGCCAGCAGCTTGGCCAATGCCGGCATTCAGTACTTC. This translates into CASSLANAGIQYF.

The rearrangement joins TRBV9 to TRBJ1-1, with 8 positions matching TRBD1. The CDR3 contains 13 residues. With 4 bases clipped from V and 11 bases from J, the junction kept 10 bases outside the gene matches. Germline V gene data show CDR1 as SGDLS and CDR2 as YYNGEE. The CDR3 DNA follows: TGTGCCAGCAGCCCTTCGACAGGGGCTTGGGCTTTCTTT. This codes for CASSPSTGAWAFF.

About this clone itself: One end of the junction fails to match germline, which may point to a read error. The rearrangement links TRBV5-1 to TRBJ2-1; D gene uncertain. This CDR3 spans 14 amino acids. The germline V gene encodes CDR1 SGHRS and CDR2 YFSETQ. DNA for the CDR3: TGCGCCAGCAGCTTGTTATTCTCCTCCAATGAGCAGTTCTTC. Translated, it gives CASSLLFSSNEQFF.

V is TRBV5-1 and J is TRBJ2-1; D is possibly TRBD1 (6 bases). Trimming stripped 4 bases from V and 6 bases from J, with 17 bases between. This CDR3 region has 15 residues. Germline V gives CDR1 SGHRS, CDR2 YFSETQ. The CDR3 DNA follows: TGCGCCAGCAGCCTCCAGGGGAGTACGATCAATGAGCAGTTCTTC. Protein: CASSLQGSTINEQFF.

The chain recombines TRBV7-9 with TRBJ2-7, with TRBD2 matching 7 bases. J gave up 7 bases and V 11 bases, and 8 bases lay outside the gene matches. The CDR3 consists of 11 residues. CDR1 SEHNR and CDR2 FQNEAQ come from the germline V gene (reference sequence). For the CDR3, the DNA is TGTGCCTCTAAGGCGGGGGAAGAGCAGTACTTC. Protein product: CASKAGEEQYF.

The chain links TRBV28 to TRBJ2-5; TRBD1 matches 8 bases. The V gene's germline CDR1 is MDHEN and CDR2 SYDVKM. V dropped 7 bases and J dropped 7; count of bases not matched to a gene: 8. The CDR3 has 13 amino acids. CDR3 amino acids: CASIGVGTGTQYF. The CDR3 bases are TGTGCCAGCATTGGGGTGGGGACAGGGACCCAGTACTTC.

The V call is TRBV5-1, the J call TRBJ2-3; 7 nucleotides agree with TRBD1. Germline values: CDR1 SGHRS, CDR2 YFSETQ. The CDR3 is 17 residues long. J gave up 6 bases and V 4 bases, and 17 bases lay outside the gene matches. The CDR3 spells CASSERGGPLIWDTQYF. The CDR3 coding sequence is TGCGCCAGCAGCGAAAGAGGGGGCCCCTTAATTTGGGATACGCAGTATTTT.

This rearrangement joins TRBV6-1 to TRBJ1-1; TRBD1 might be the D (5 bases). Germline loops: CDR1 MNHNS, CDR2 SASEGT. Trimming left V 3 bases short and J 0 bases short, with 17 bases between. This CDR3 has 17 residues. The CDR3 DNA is TGTGCCAGCAGTGAGGGGCAGGGAGGGATCCTGAACACTGAAGCTTTCTTT. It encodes CASSEGQGGILNTEAFF.

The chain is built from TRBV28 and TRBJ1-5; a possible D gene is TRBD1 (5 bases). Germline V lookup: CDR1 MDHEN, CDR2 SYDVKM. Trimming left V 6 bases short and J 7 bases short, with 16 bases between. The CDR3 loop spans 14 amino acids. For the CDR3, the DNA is TGTGCCAGCAGCTCCGGGACCGGGGGGCAGCCCCAGCATTTT. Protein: CASSSGTGGQPQHF.